A single T cell receptor (beta chain) is shown here with its context. The data were obtained in a study of blood T cell repertoires in COVID-19. Germline loops: CDR1 MNHEY, CDR2 SVGAGI. The V and J ends lost 6 bases and 10 bases respectively, with 21 bases between them. The CDR3 length is 14 residues. Clones were read by immunoSEQ multiplex PCR, and TCRdb kept only the in-frame ones, dropping some. This table holds 130,000 to 150,000 clones, over 75% found once. The sequence derives from an older man with acute or convalescent COVID-19. The rearrangement joins TRBV6-5 to TRBJ1-2; D is perhaps TRBD1 (5 bases). The sequenced material came from peripheral blood. CDR3 DNA: TGTGCCAGCAGACCCGATGGGACGGGGGGAGTCTACACCTTC. Translation: CASRPDGTGGVYTF.